This T cell receptor beta chain was sequenced in a study of T-cell reconstitution after alpha-beta-depleted transplantation in children. Preparing the TCRbeta library involved the use of unique molecular identifiers. TCRdb re-called the PCR reads through MiXCR, storing one row per CDR3 protein. The sample consists of under 250,000 distinct CDR3 sequences, under 30% of them appearing once. Germline assignment: CDR1 WNHNN and CDR2 SYGVQD (reference sequence). Trimming pared 6 bases from V and 15 bases from J, leaving 21 bases between. The length of the CDR3 is 13 residues. Study-wide results and limits: Once a year had passed after transplant, T-cell counts and diversity came mostly from newly produced T cells.

Worth noting for this clonotype: The antigen remains unidentified.

This receptor was taken from a female patient aged 2-10 years who had a stem cell transplant for congenital amegakaryocytic thrombocytopenia, so the T cells may come from the graft donor. This specimen consisted of PBMCs, mostly from graft donor cells, obtained 360 days after TCRalphabeta/CD19-depleted stem cell transplant. The V gene is TRBV10-1, the J gene TRBJ1-3, with D unclear. The CDR3 here is CASRGVALETPYF. DNA of the CDR3: TGCGCCAGCAGGGGCGTCGCTCTGGAAACACCATATTTT.